This TCR beta chain was found in a study of T-cell reconstitution after alpha-beta-depleted transplantation in children. Germline V gene data show CDR1 as MGHRA and CDR2 as YSYEKL. Trimming pared 0 bases from V and 7 bases from J, leaving 15 bases between. This CDR3 comprises 16 residues. General observations from the study: There were reportedly several hundred expanded graft clones from which alpha-beta T cells came about two months after transplant.

A TCRbeta library incorporating unique molecular identifiers was prepared. TCRdb called the PCR reads again in MiXCR, with one record for every CDR3 protein. This sample has 700,000 to 850,000 distinct CDR3 sequences, with roughly 15% found just once. Remarks on this clonotype: Its antigen is still unknown.

The input for sequencing was PBMCs, mostly from graft donor cells, taken 360 days after TCRalphabeta/CD19-depleted stem cell transplant. V gene TRBV4-1 combines with J gene TRBJ2-2; D perhaps matches TRBD2 (6 bases). This receptor was taken from a male patient between 10 and 17 years old who had a stem cell transplant for acute lymphoblastic leukemia, so the T cells may come from the graft donor. The CDR3 loop reads CASSQDPGETSGELFF. The CDR3 DNA sequence: TGCGCCAGCAGCCAAGATCCGGGGGAGACTAGCGGGGAGCTGTTTTTT.